Each of the 22 T cell receptor beta chains below was sequenced from the same sample in a study of blood T cells in healthy people across ages. Primed by a sample-barcoded 5' primer and a J-beta primer mix, a second PCR proceeded for about 6 to 11 cycles. Via MiXCR, TCRdb re-called the 5' RACE reads, giving one row per CDR3 protein. Here the sample spans roughly 2 million distinct CDR3 sequences, roughly 50% being singletons. Sequencing was done on a sample of blood. Every receptor here comes from a woman aged 40 to 50 in good health.

The J gene is TRBJ1-2, the V gene TRBV6-5; no definite D call. This CDR3 comprises 13 residues. The germline gives CDR1 MNHEY, CDR2 SVGAGI. Trimming took off 2 bases at V and 4 bases at J, with 8 bases between the two ends. For the CDR3, the DNA is TGTGCCAGCAGTTACGCGCCTACCTATGGCTACACCTTC. It translates to CASSYAPTYGYTF.

The chain joins TRBV3-1 to TRBJ1-5; D gene ambiguous. V lost 0 bases and J lost 4, with 7 bases in between. Germline loops: CDR1 LGHDT, CDR2 YNNKEL (reference sequence). This CDR3 has 14 amino acids. Here the CDR3 reads CASSQEGWNQPQHF. The CDR3 DNA sequence: TGTGCCAGCAGCCAAGAAGGGTGGAATCAGCCCCAGCATTTT.

CDR3 amino acids: CSARADRAIGYTF. CDR3 nucleotides: TGCAGTGCTAGAGCCGACAGGGCAATTGGCTACACCTTC. The V gene is TRBV20-1, the J gene TRBJ1-2; 7 bases are shared with TRBD1. The germline gives CDR1 DFQATT, CDR2 SNEGSKA (reference sequence). Unmatched junction bases numbered 6, after V lost 1 base and J lost 7 bases. The CDR3 consists of 13 residues.

This clonotype has just a few counts. This chain uses TRBV7-2 with TRBJ2-4; D perhaps matches TRBD2 (5 bases). Between the trimmed V and J ends, which lost 3 bases and 11 bases, there was a span of 17 bases. This CDR3 has 14 residues. In germline, CDR1 is SGHTA, CDR2 FQGNSA. The CDR3 sequence: CASSLDSFAGVQYF. The DNA of the CDR3 is TGTGCCAGCAGCTTGGACTCGTTCGCCGGTGTTCAGTACTTC.

The chain employs TRBV7-2 and TRBJ1-2; a possible D gene is TRBD1 (5 bases). V dropped 4 bases and J dropped 2 bases, with 11 bases sitting between them. The CDR3 is made up of 14 amino acids. Germline CDR1 reads SGHTA; CDR2 reads FQGNSA. CDR3 region: CASSSGLLNYGYTF. The CDR3 DNA sequence: TGTGCCAGCAGCTCGGGACTGCTCAACTATGGCTACACCTTC. The full variable domain, with the rest looked up from reference TRBV7-2 and TRBJ1-2, is GAGVSQSPSNKVTEKGKDVELRCDPISGHTALYWYRQSLGQGLEFLIYFQGNSAPDKSGLPSDRFSAERTGGSVSTLTIQRTQQEDSAVYLCASSSGLLNYGYTFGSGTRLTVV.

The rearrangement uses TRBV7-9 and TRBJ2-1; possible D gene TRBD1, 6 bases. CDR1 SEHNR and CDR2 FQNEAQ come from the germline V gene (reference sequence). Trimming took 5 bases from V and 5 from J, leaving 13 bases between them. The CDR3 sequence is 14 residues long. In nucleotides, the CDR3 is TGTGCCAGCAGCCCCGTTGACAGGAACAATGAGCAGTTCTTC. Protein: CASSPVDRNNEQFF.

Worth noting for this clonotype: Mismatch with germline at one junction end may stem from a read error. The chain links TRBV11-2 to TRBJ1-2; 7 bases align to TRBD1. The CDR3 runs to 15 residues. Germline V gene sequence: CDR1 SGHAT, CDR2 FQNNGV. CDR3 DNA sequence: TGTGTCAGCAGCTTAATCGGGACAGACCGGGGTGGCTACACCTTC. It encodes CVSSLIGTDRGGYTF.

V usage is TRBV2 and J usage is TRBJ2-2, with 10 bases lining up with TRBD2. Germline V gene lookup returns CDR1 SNHLY and CDR2 FYNNEI. Trimming cost V 8 bases and J 0 bases; bases outside gene matches: 6. The CDR3 has 16 amino acids. In DNA form, the CDR3 reads TGTGCCAGCGCCCCTACTAGCGGGGCGAACACCGGGGAGCTGTTTTTT. Amino acids: CASAPTSGANTGELFF. The whole variable domain, filled in from reference TRBV2 and TRBJ2-2, reads EPEVTQTPSHQVTQMGQEVILRCVPISNHLYFYWYRQILGQKVEFLVSFYNNEISEKSEIFDDQFSVERPDGSNFTLKIRSTKLEDSAMYFCASAPTSGANTGELFFGEGSRLTVL.

The J gene is TRBJ2-1, the V gene TRBV5-1; TRBD2 agrees at 7 bases. The germline CDR1 and CDR2 sequences are SGHRS and YFSETQ. This CDR3 region has 14 residues. The V and J ends lost 0 bases and 5 bases, in that order; junction bases with no gene match: 2. CDR3 region: CASSLGDYNNEQFF. Here the CDR3 DNA reads TGCGCCAGCAGCTTGGGGGACTACAACAATGAGCAGTTCTTC.

V is TRBV20-1 and J is TRBJ2-1; the D gene is possibly TRBD2 (6 bases). The CDR3 loop spans 15 amino acids. V dropped 1 base and J dropped 4 bases, with 14 bases sitting between them. The V gene's germline CDR1 is DFQATT and CDR2 SNEGSKA (reference sequence). CDR3 nucleotide sequence: TGCAGTGCTAGAGGAGTTGGGGGGAGGTACAATGAGCAGTTCTTC. Translation gives CSARGVGGRYNEQFF.

In its sample, this clonotype was seen once. J is TRBJ2-7 and V is TRBV15, with 11 bases lining up with TRBD1. Gene TRBJ2-4 matches the end of the DNA better, so the J call may be wrong. The CDR3 covers 21 residues. Germline CDR1 reads LNHNV; CDR2 reads YYDKDF (reference sequence). CDR3 loop: CATSREAWDRGFVLAKNIQYF. The CDR3 nucleotides read TGTGCCACCAGCAGAGAGGCCTGGGACAGGGGGTTCGTCCTGGCCAAAAACATTCAGTACTTC.

The DNA of the CDR3 is TGTGCCACCAGTGAATCCCGACAGGGGTCCAACACAGATACGCAGTATTTT. Its protein product is CATSESRQGSNTDTQYF. V gene TRBV24-1 combines with J gene TRBJ2-3; 8 bases agree with TRBD1. CDR1 and CDR2 (germline): KGHDR, SFDVKD. Trimming took 4 bases from V and 2 from J; bases not matched to a gene: 10. The CDR3 spans 17 residues.

The chain combines TRBV5-6 with TRBJ2-5; tentatively, D is TRBD2 (5 bases). The J call may be mistaken, given a closer DNA end match to TRBJ2-7. The CDR3 is made up of 14 amino acids. Germline assignment: CDR1 SGHDT and CDR2 YYEEEE. CDR3: CASSFYGESYEQYF. CDR3 nucleotide sequence: TGTGCCAGCAGCTTTTACGGGGAATCCTACGAGCAGTACTTC.

The chain uses TRBV9 and TRBJ2-1; maybe TRBD1 (6 bases). The germline V gene encodes CDR1 SGDLS and CDR2 YYNGEE. The CDR3 sequence is 15 residues long. Trimming took 0 bases from V and 7 from J, leaving 14 bases between them. The CDR3 sequence is CASSVVTGGFNEQFF. In DNA, the CDR3 is TGTGCCAGCAGCGTAGTGACAGGAGGTTTTAATGAGCAGTTCTTC.

This clonotype has a handful of counts. The chain uses TRBV10-1 and TRBJ2-3; no clear D gene. This CDR3 is 15 amino acids long. Trimming removed 2 bases at V and 9 bases at J, with 18 bases between. Looked up from germline, CDR1 is WNHNN and CDR2 is SYGVQD (reference sequence). The DNA of the CDR3 is TGCGCCAGCAGTGAGCAATCGGCCCCCGGGTCAACGCAGTATTTT. It is translated as CASSEQSAPGSTQYF.

This chain connects TRBV19 to TRBJ2-1, with D possibly TRBD1 on 6 matching bases. V was pared by 7 bases and J by 2 bases, with 15 bases between. The CDR3 totals 15 residues. The germline V gene encodes CDR1 LNHDA and CDR2 SQIVND (reference sequence). Here the CDR3 DNA reads TGTGCCAGTACCCCACAGGGAAGCCCCTACAATGAGCAGTTCTTC. Its protein product is CASTPQGSPYNEQFF.

The CDR3 DNA reads TGCAGTGCTAGACCTCACCCGGGCCTCCAAGAGACCCAGTACTTC. Translated, it gives CSARPHPGLQETQYF. The chain links TRBV20-1 to TRBJ2-5; D call uncertain. Germline CDR1 is DFQATT and CDR2 is SNEGSKA (reference sequence). Trimming took off 2 bases at V and 1 base at J, with 14 bases between the two ends. The CDR3 sequence is 15 residues long.

Details on this clonotype: One base away lies a much larger clone, so this may be a sequencing read error. The V gene is TRBV7-2, the J gene TRBJ2-5; D not resolved. Germline CDR1 reads SGHTA; CDR2 reads FQGNSA. The CDR3 consists of 15 residues. The V end was cut by 2 bases, the J end by 2 bases, with 12 bases between. CDR3: CASSLNGRQQETQYF. The CDR3 nucleotides are TGTGCCAGCAGCTTAAATGGCCGCCAGCAAGAGACCCAGTACTTC.

Points on this clonotype: Germline is not matched at one junction end, which may reflect a read error. This sequence joins TRBV4-2 and TRBJ2-1, with 7 bases aligning to TRBD2. CDR3 length: 16 residues. The germline V gene has CDR1 LGHNA and CDR2 YNFKEQ. The CDR3 DNA follows: TGTGCCGGCAGCCAAGCGGGACCCCCGCTATACAATGAGCAGTTCTTC. Translating it yields CAGSQAGPPLYNEQFF.

This clonotype came up a few times. The chain joins TRBV5-1 to TRBJ2-1; 10 bases match TRBD2. The CDR3 contains 16 residues. With 5 bases clipped from V and 2 bases from J, the junction kept 7 bases outside the gene matches. The germline V gene encodes CDR1 SGHRS and CDR2 YFSETQ. The DNA for the CDR3 is TGCGCCAGCAGGGGCAGCGGGGGGGGAACCTACAATGAGCAGTTCTTC. Protein product: CASRGSGGGTYNEQFF.

This clonotype turned up a few times. This chain connects TRBV7-2 to TRBJ2-5; TRBD1 or TRBD2 may be the D gene (5 bases each). Per the germline V gene, CDR1 is SGHTA and CDR2 is FQGNSA. Deletions cut 0 bases from V and 3 bases from J, with 11 bases between. This CDR3 region has 15 residues. The DNA of the CDR3 is TGTGCCAGCAGCTTAGCGGGACCCGTCAAAGAGACCCAGTACTTC. This sequence encodes CASSLAGPVKETQYF.

This clonotype was detected only a few times. The chain employs TRBV20-1 and TRBJ2-4; 9 bases fit TRBD1. This CDR3 has 15 residues. The trim removed 5 bases at V and 4 bases at J, leaving 9 bases unmatched. Germline assignment: CDR1 DFQATT and CDR2 SNEGSKA (reference sequence). For the CDR3, the DNA is TGCAGTGCTCGTGGACAGGGGCACCTTAAAAACATTCAGTACTTC. Translated, it gives CSARGQGHLKNIQYF.